These 8 T cell receptor beta chains were all obtained from the same sample, sequenced in a study of cytomegalovirus exposure and HLA in healthy donors. The PCR had 60 Vbeta and 13 Jbeta primers. Clones were read by immunoSEQ multiplex PCR, and TCRdb kept only the in-frame ones, dropping some. The sample yields some 90,000 clones, roughly four fifths seen once. The sequenced sample consisted of PBMCs. Receptors were obtained from a man in his fifties or sixties in good health and CMV-seronegative.

This clone was detected a few times. The CDR3 nucleotides are TGTGCCAGCAGTTACTCGGCCGGGTCTGGAAACACCATATATTTT. It encodes CASSYSAGSGNTIYF. J is TRBJ1-3 and V is TRBV6-5; D not certain. Trimming took 0 bases from V and 1 from J, leaving 7 bases between them. The CDR3 consists of 15 residues. The germline V gene encodes CDR1 MNHEY and CDR2 SVGAGI.

A single count supports this clone. V gene TRBV29-1 combines with J gene TRBJ2-7; the match to TRBD2 covers 9 bases. CDR3 length: 13 residues. CDR1 is SQVTM and CDR2 is ANQGSEA in the germline V gene. V lost 1 base and J lost 2; bases outside the gene matches: 0. The CDR3 protein is CSVEGGRAYEQYF. The CDR3 DNA reads as TGCAGCGTTGAAGGCGGGAGGGCCTACGAGCAGTACTTC.

The V and J genes are TRBV6-5 and TRBJ1-5, with 7 nucleotides matching TRBD1. The CDR3 has 15 residues. Germline CDR1 reads MNHEY; CDR2 reads SVGAGI. The trim removed 2 bases at V and 2 bases at J, leaving 3 bases unmatched. DNA of the CDR3: TGTGCCAGCAGTTACAGGGGGCTAGGCAATCAGCCCCAGCATTTT. This sequence encodes CASSYRGLGNQPQHF.

The gene calls are TRBV2 and TRBJ1-5; perhaps TRBD1 as D (6 bases). V lost 6 bases, J lost 5 bases, and 26 bases lay in between. There are 18 residues in the CDR3. Germline CDR1 reads SNHLY; CDR2 reads FYNNEI. The CDR3 protein is CASRKNDRSFRIHQPQHF. The CDR3 bases are TGTGCCAGCAGGAAGAACGACAGGTCCTTTCGTATACATCAGCCCCAGCATTTT.

This clone has just one count. The chain couples TRBV11-2 to TRBJ2-2, with TRBD1 matching over 9 bases. The junction had 0 bases not matched to a gene; V was cut back by 1 base and J by 0 bases. Germline CDR1 reads SGHAT; CDR2 reads FQNNGV. This CDR3 spans 16 amino acids. The CDR3 bases are TGTGCCAGCAGCTTAGGGACAGGGGCGAACACCGGGGAGCTGTTTTTT. Amino acids: CASSLGTGANTGELFF.

This chain's CDR3 is CASSLIQSGANVLTF. For the CDR3, the DNA is TGCGCCAGCAGCTTGATCCAGTCTGGGGCCAACGTCCTGACTTTC. The chain couples TRBV5-1 to TRBJ2-6; D is unclear. This CDR3 comprises 15 residues. Germline values: CDR1 SGHRS, CDR2 YFSETQ. V shed 1 base and J shed 1 base, with 6 bases lying between them. Full variable domain (outside the CDR3, taken from reference TRBV5-1 and TRBJ2-6): KAGVTQTPRYLIKTRGQQVTLSCSPISGHRSVSWYQQTPGQGLQFLFEYFSETQRNKGNFPGRFSGRQFSNSRSEMNVSTLELGDSALYLCASSLIQSGANVLTFGAGSRLTVL.

For the CDR3, the DNA is TGTGCCAGCAGCTCCGCCGGGACAGGGAATCCCAAAAACATTCAGTACTTC. Protein sequence: CASSSAGTGNPKNIQYF. The chain has TRBV7-9 and TRBJ2-4; 9 bases are a match to TRBD1. With V trimmed by 4 bases and J by 2 bases, 9 bases remained unmatched. CDR1 and CDR2 (germline): SEHNR, FQNEAQ (reference sequence). The CDR3 sequence is 17 residues long. Full variable domain (rest looked up from reference TRBV7-9 and TRBJ2-4): DTGVSQNPRHKITKRGQNVTFRCDPISEHNRLYWYRQTLGQGPEFLTYFQNEAQLEKSRLLSDRFSAERPKGSFSTLEIQRTEQGDSAMYLCASSSAGTGNPKNIQYFGAGTRLSVL.

V and J are TRBV11-2 and TRBJ2-1; D is undetermined. This CDR3 has 11 residues. V lost 5 bases and J lost 7, with 6 bases in between. In germline, CDR1 is SGHAT, CDR2 FQNNGV. The CDR3 protein is CASSLSNEQFF. CDR3 nucleotide sequence: TGTGCCAGCAGCCTAAGTAATGAGCAGTTCTTC.